This TCR beta chain was recovered during a study of vaccination and CD4 T cells after COVID-19. Study-wide background: At a median around 72 days (range 14 to 241) after dose two, post-vaccine samples were obtained. Overlapping spike peptides from SARS-CoV-2, HCoV-NL63, HCoV-OC43 and HCoV-229E served to stimulate the cells.

Sequencing of the DNA from cultured CD4+ T cells was carried out with the Oncomine TCR Beta short-read assay. It was cultured CD4+ T cells from which genomic DNA was extracted. TCRdb redid the calling of the PCR reads with MiXCR, one entry per CDR3 protein. The sample lists about 6,900 distinct CDR3 sequences; about 35% were seen once. Documented treatment: roughly 10-day PBMC culture with coronavirus spike peptide pools or control peptides (ViraFEST assay). From the unexposed donor, CD4+ T cells were collected ahead of the COVID-19 pandemic (2011-2018). PBMCs were cultured at two million per well with around 9.5 IU/ml IL-2 and roughly 10 ug/ml peptide pools. From unexposed donors, CD4+ T cells were probed, cells permitting, with SARS-CoV-2 S/N and four cold-coronavirus spikes. This clonotype is a singleton in its sample. Its antigen remains unknown. The V gene lost 0 bases and the J gene lost 9 bases, with 12 bases spanning the gap. Per germline, CDR1 LNHNV and CDR2 YYDKDF (reference sequence). CDR3 size: 13 residues.

The chain joins TRBV15 to TRBJ2-7; D not certain. This TCR was recovered from a human donor in good health. The sample taken for sequencing was CD4+ T cells from blood, cultured in vitro. The DNA of the CDR3 is TGTGCCACCAGCAGAGATATAGGTGCTGTGCAGTACTTC. Encoded protein: CATSRDIGAVQYF.